This T cell receptor (beta chain) emerged from a study of T cell changes during pregnancy in multiple sclerosis. Assay used: immunoSEQ multiplex PCR; TCRdb lists only in-frame clones, some missing. The sample consists of roughly 80,000 clones, 90% to 95% of them appearing once. The CDR3 covers 15 residues. Trimming shortened V by 1 base and J by 2 bases, and 10 bases separated the two germline ends. Germline values: CDR1 MNHEY, CDR2 SMNVEV (reference sequence). This clone appeared a single time. This clonotype was sampled from a female donor with multiple sclerosis, enrolled in a pregnancy study. The V gene is TRBV27, the J gene TRBJ2-3, with D perhaps matching TRBD1 (6 bases). Sequencing was performed on peripheral blood, taken before pregnancy. CDR3 loop: CASSLYGQTTDTQYF. Written as DNA, the CDR3 is TGTGCCAGCAGTTTATATGGACAGACCACAGATACGCAGTATTTT.